This T cell receptor beta chain appears in the sequencing data of a study of T cells after yellow fever vaccination. General study results and limits: Researchers noted that a small share of clonotypes showed up in both CD4 and CD8 compartments. Any FACS-sorted repertoire could hold abundant clonotypes that contaminate it from the bulk population. On re-exposure, the response was weaker but peaked faster, at day 5 versus 15.

Template switching by 5'RACE produced TCR cDNA, adding a universal primer site and UMIs. TCRdb used MiXCR to reprocess the 5' RACE reads, holding one entry per CDR3 protein. The repertoire holds a few hundred thousand distinct CDR3 sequences, with under 25% as singletons. Trimming removed 4 bases from V and 1 base from J; junction bases left unmatched: 5. Looked up from germline, CDR1 is SGHDT and CDR2 is YYEEEE. The CDR3 is made up of 17 amino acids. This clonotype showed up just a few times. What it recognizes is unknown. The TCR sequence derives from a man in his thirties or forties who received the YFV17D yellow fever vaccine. The rearrangement joins TRBV5-6 to TRBJ2-1; 13 positions agree with TRBD2. Here the sequenced sample was PBMCs, taken 15 days after the yellow fever booster vaccination. CDR3 loop: CASSAKLAGGSYNEQFF. In DNA, the CDR3 is TGTGCCAGCAGCGCTAAACTAGCGGGAGGGTCCTACAATGAGCAGTTCTTC. Drawing the rest from reference TRBV5-6 and TRBJ2-1, the complete variable domain is DAGVTQSPTHLIKTRGQQVTLRCSPKSGHDTVSWYQQALGQGPQFIFQYYEEEERQRGNFPDRFSGHQFPNYSSELNVNALLLGDSALYLCASSAKLAGGSYNEQFFGPGTRLTVL.